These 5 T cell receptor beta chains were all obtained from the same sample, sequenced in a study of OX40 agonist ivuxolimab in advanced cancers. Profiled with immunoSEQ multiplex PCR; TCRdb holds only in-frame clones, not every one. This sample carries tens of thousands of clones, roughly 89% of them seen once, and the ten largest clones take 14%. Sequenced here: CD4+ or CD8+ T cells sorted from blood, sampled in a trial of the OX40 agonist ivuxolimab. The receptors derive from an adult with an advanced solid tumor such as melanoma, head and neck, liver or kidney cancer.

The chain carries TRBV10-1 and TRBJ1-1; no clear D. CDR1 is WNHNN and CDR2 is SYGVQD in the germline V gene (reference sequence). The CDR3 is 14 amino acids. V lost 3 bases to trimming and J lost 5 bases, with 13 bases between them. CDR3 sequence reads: CASSEGSTRTEAFF. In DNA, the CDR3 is TGCGCCAGCAGTGAAGGTAGCACCCGGACTGAAGCTTTCTTT.

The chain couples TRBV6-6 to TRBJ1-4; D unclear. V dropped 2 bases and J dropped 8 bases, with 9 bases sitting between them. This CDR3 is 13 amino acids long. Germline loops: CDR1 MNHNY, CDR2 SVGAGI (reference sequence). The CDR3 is CASSYGLWEKLFF. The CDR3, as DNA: TGTGCCAGCAGTTACGGTCTTTGGGAAAAACTGTTTTTT.

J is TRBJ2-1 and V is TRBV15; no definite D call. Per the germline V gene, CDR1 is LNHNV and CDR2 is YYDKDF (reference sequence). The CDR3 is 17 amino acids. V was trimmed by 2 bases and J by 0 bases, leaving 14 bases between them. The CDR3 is CATSRLLDPSSYNEQFF. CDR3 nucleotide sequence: TGTGCCACCAGCAGACTACTCGACCCGAGCTCCTACAATGAGCAGTTCTTC.

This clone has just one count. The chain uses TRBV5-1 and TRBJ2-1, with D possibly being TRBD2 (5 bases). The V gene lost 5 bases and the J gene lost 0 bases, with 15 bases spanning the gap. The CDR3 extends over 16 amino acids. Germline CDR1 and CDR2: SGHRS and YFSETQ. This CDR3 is CASRPGGRSSYNEQFF. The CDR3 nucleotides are TGCGCCAGCAGACCCGGAGGACGAAGCTCCTACAATGAGCAGTTCTTC.

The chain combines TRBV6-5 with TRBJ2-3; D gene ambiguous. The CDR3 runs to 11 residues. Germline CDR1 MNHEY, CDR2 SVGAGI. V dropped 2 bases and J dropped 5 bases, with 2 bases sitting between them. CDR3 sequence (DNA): TGTGCCAGCAGTTACGGAGATACGCAGTATTTT. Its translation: CASSYGDTQYF.